This T cell receptor (beta chain) was captured in a study of multiple sclerosis patients with progressive multifocal leukoencephalopathy. General study findings and limits: PML-onset expanded TRB clones were detectable before and during natalizumab therapy.

Concerning this clone itself: Its target is unknown.

Germline assignment: CDR1 MNHEY and CDR2 SVGAGI. The V gene lost 5 bases and the J gene lost 2 bases, with 16 bases spanning the gap. The CDR3 totals 15 residues. TCRdb keeps only in-frame clones here, not all; method: immunoSEQ multiplex PCR. The sample has tens of thousands of clones, around 92% seen once; the top ten hold approximately 1.4%. Time point: roughly 6 months of natalizumab therapy. At 6 months of natalizumab came T1, and at 12 months came T2. V and J are TRBV6-5 and TRBJ2-7, with D perhaps matching TRBD1 or TRBD2 (5 bases each). Sequenced here: PBMCs, sampled from a patient treated with natalizumab. This receptor was obtained from a human donor with multiple sclerosis. The CDR3 here is CASSLADSHPYEQYF. DNA of the CDR3: TGTGCCAGCAGTCTAGCCGACAGTCACCCCTACGAGCAGTACTTC.